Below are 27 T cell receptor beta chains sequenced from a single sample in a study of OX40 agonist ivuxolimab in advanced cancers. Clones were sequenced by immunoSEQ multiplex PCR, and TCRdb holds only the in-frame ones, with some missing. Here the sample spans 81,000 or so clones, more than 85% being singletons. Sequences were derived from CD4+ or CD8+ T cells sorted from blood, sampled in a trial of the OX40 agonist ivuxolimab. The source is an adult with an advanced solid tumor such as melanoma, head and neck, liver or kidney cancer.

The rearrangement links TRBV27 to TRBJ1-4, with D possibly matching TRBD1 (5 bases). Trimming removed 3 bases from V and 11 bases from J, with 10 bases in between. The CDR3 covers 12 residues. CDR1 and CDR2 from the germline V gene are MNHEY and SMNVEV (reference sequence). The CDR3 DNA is TGTGCCAGCAGTTTTCGGGGGGGGAAACTGTTTTTT. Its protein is CASSFRGGKLFF. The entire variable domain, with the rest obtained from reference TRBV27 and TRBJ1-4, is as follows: EAQVTQNPRYLITVTGKKLTVTCSQNMNHEYMSWYRQDPGLGLRQIYYSMNVEVTDKGDVPEGYKVSRKEKRNFPLILESPSPNQTSLYFCASSFRGGKLFFGSGTQLSVL.

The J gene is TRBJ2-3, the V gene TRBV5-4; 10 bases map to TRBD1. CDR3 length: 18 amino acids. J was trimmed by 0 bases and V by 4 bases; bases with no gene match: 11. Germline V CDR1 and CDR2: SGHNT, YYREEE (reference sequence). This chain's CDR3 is CASSPATGGYPSTDTQYF. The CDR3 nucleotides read TGTGCCAGCAGCCCGGCGACAGGGGGCTACCCTAGCACAGATACGCAGTATTTT. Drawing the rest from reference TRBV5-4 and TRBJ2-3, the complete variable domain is ETGVTQSPTHLIKTRGQQVTLRCSSQSGHNTVSWYQQALGQGPQFIFQYYREEENGRGNFPPRFSGLQFPNYSSELNVNALELDDSALYLCASSPATGGYPSTDTQYFGPGTRLTVL.

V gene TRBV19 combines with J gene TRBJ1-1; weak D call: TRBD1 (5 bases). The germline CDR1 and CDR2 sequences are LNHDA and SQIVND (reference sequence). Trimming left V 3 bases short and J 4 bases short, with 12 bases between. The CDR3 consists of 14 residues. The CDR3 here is CASSIPGRRTEAFF. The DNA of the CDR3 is TGTGCCAGTAGTATTCCAGGGAGACGCACTGAAGCTTTCTTT. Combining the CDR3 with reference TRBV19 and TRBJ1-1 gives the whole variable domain DGGITQSPKYLFRKEGQNVTLSCEQNLNHDAMYWYRQDPGQGLRLIYYSQIVNDFQKGDIAEGYSVSREKKESFPLTVTSAQKNPTAFYLCASSIPGRRTEAFFGQGTRLTVV.

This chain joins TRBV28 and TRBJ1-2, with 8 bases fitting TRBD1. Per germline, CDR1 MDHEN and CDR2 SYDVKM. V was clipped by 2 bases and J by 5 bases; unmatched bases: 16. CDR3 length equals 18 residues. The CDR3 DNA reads TGTGCCAGCAGTTTAAGGGGGACAGGAGCCGATTCTAGGTATGGCTACACCTTC. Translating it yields CASSLRGTGADSRYGYTF.

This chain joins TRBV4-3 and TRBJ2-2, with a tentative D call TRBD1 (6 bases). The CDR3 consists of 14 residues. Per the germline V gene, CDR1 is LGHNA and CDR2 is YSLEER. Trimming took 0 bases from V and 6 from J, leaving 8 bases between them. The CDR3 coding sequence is TGCGCCAGCAGCCAAGAGGGGGCCCCCGGGGAGCTGTTTTTT. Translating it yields CASSQEGAPGELFF.

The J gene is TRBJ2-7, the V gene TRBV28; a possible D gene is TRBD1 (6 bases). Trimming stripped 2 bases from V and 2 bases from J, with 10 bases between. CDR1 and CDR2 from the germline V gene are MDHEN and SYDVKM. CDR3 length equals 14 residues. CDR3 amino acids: CASSLAAGAYEQYF. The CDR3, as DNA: TGTGCCAGCAGTTTAGCTGCAGGGGCCTACGAGCAGTACTTC.

CDR3 sequence (DNA): TGCGCCAGCAGCTTGCAGGGCGGGAGGTCGTACGAGCAGTACTTC. It yields the protein CASSLQGGRSYEQYF. This chain links TRBV5-1 with TRBJ2-7, with TRBD2 matching over 8 bases. Germline CDR1 is SGHRS and CDR2 is YFSETQ. The CDR3 totals 15 residues. Unmatched junction bases numbered 7, after V lost 1 base and J lost 4 bases. Full variable domain (outside the CDR3, taken from reference TRBV5-1 and TRBJ2-7): KAGVTQTPRYLIKTRGQQVTLSCSPISGHRSVSWYQQTPGQGLQFLFEYFSETQRNKGNFPGRFSGRQFSNSRSEMNVSTLELGDSALYLCASSLQGGRSYEQYFGPGTRLTVT.

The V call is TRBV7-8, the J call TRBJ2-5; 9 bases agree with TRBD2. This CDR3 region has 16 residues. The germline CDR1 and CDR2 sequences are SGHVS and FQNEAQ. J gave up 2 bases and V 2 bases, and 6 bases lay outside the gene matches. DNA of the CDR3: TGTGCCAGCAGCTTAAGGAGCGGGGGGAAACAAGAGACCCAGTACTTC. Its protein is CASSLRSGGKQETQYF.

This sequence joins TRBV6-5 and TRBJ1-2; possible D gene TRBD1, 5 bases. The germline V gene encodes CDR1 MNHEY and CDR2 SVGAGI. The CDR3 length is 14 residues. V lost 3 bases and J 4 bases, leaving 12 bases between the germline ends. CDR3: CASSYLSGTYGYTF. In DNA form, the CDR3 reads TGTGCCAGCAGTTATCTATCCGGGACCTATGGCTACACCTTC.

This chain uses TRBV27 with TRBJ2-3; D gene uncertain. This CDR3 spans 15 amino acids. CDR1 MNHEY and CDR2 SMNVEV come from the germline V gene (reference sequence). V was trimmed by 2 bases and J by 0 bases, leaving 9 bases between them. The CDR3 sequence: CASSLSRTSTDTQYF. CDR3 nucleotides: TGTGCCAGCAGTTTAAGCCGAACTAGCACAGATACGCAGTATTTT.

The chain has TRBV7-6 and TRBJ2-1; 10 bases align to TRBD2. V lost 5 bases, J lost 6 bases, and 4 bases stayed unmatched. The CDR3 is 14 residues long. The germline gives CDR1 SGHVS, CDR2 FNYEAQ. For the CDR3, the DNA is TGTGCCAGCAGCCCGACTAGCGGGTTCAATGAGCAGTTCTTC. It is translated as CASSPTSGFNEQFF.

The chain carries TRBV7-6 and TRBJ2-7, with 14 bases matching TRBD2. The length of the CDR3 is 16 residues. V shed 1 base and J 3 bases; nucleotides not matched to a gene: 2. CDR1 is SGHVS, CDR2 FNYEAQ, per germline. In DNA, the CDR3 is TGTGCCAGCAGCTTAGAGGGACTAGCGGGAGACTACGAGCAGTACTTC. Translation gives CASSLEGLAGDYEQYF. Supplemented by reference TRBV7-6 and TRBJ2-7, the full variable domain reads GAGVSQSPRYKVTKRGQDVALRCDPISGHVSLYWYRQALGQGPEFLTYFNYEAQQDKSGLPNDRFSAERPEGSISTLTIQRTEQRDSAMYRCASSLEGLAGDYEQYFGPGTRLTVT.

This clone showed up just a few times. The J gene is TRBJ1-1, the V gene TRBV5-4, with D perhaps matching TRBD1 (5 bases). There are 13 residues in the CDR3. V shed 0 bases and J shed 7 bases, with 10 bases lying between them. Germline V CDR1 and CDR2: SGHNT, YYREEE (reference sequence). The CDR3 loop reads CASSLADSHEAFF. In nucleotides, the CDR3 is TGTGCCAGCAGCTTGGCCGACAGCCATGAAGCTTTCTTT.

This chain's CDR3 is CATSRDKPLVFSFNYGYTF. In DNA, the CDR3 is TGTGCCACCAGCAGAGATAAGCCTCTCGTTTTCTCCTTTAACTATGGCTACACCTTC. The V call is TRBV15, the J call TRBJ1-2; D not resolved. This CDR3 region has 19 residues. V lost 0 bases, J lost 1 base, and 21 bases lay in between. Germline values: CDR1 LNHNV, CDR2 YYDKDF (reference sequence).

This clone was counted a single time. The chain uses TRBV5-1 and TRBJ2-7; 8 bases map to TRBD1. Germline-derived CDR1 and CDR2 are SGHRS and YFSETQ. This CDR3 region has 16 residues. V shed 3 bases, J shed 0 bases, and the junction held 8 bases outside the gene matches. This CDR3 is CASSSDRENYSYEQYF. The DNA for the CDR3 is TGCGCCAGCAGCTCGGACAGGGAAAATTACTCCTACGAGCAGTACTTC.

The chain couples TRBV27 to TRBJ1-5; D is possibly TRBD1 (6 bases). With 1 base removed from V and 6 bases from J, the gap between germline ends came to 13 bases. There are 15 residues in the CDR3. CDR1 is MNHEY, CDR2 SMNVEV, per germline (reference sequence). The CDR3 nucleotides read TGTGCCAGCAGTTTATATTCGACAGGCTCTCAGCCCCAGCATTTT. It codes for CASSLYSTGSQPQHF.

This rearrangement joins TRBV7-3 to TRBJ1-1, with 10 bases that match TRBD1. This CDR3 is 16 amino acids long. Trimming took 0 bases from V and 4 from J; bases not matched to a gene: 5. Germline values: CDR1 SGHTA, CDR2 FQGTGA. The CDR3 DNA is TGTGCCAGCAGCTTAACGACAGGGGGCTTCGGCACTGAAGCTTTCTTT. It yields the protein CASSLTTGGFGTEAFF.

CDR3 coding DNA: TGTGCCAGCAGCTTAGCGTTGGGACTTGACTATGGCTACACCTTC. Protein product: CASSLALGLDYGYTF. The rearrangement uses TRBV7-2 and TRBJ1-2; maybe TRBD1 (5 bases). CDR3 length: 15 amino acids. CDR1 SGHTA and CDR2 FQGNSA come from the germline V gene. With 0 bases removed from V and 3 bases from J, the gap between germline ends came to 11 bases.

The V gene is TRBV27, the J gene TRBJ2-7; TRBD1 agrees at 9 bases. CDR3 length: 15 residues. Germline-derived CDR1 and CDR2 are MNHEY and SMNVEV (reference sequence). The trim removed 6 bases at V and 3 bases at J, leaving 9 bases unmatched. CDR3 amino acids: CASRAETGGRYEQYF. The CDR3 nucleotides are TGTGCCAGCAGGGCCGAGACAGGGGGTCGCTACGAGCAGTACTTC.

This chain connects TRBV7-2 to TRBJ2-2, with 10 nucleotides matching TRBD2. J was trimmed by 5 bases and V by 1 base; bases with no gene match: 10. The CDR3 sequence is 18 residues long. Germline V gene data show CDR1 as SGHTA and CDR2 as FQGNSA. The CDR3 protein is CASSLVISGRFGTGELFF. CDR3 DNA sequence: TGTGCCAGCAGCTTAGTAATTAGCGGGAGGTTTGGGACCGGGGAGCTGTTTTTT.

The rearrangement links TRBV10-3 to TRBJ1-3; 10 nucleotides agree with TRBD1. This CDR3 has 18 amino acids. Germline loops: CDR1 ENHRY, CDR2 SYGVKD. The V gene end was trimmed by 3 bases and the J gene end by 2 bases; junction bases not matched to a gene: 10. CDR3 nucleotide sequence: TGTGCCATCAGTGAACTACCCCCCGGGACAGGGGCTGGAAACACCATATATTTT. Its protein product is CAISELPPGTGAGNTIYF.

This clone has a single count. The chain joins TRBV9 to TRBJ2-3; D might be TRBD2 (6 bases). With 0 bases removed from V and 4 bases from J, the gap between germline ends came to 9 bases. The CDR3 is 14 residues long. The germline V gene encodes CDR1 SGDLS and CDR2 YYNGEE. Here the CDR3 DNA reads TGTGCCAGCAGCGTAGAGTGGGGGGCAGATACGCAGTATTTT. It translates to CASSVEWGADTQYF.

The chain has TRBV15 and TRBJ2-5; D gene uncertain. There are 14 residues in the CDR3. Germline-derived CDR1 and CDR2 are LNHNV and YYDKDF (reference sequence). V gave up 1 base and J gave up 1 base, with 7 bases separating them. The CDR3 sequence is CATSRVLGQETQYF. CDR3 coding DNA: TGTGCCACCAGCAGAGTTCTAGGCCAAGAGACCCAGTACTTC.

The CDR3 DNA follows: TGTGCCAGCAGTGAGTCAGGGGAGAGCTACAATGAGCAGTTCTTC. It specifies CASSESGESYNEQFF. The rearrangement joins TRBV2 to TRBJ2-1; tentatively, D is TRBD1 (6 bases). The CDR3 runs to 15 residues. Germline CDR1 and CDR2: SNHLY and FYNNEI. Trimming pared 3 bases from V and 3 bases from J, leaving 12 bases between. Supplemented by reference TRBV2 and TRBJ2-1, the full variable domain reads EPEVTQTPSHQVTQMGQEVILRCVPISNHLYFYWYRQILGQKVEFLVSFYNNEISEKSEIFDDQFSVERPDGSNFTLKIRSTKLEDSAMYFCASSESGESYNEQFFGPGTRLTVL.

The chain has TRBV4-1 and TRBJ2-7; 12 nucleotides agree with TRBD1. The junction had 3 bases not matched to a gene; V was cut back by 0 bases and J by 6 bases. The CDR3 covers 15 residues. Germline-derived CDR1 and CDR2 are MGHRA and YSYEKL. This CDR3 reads CASSQEGQGAVEQYF. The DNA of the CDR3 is TGCGCCAGCAGCCAAGAGGGACAGGGGGCGGTCGAGCAGTACTTC.

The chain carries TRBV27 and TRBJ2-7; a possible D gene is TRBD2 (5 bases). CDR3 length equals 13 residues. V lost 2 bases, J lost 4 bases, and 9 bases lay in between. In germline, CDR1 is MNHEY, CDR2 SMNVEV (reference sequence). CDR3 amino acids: CASSLGERYEQYF. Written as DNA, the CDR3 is TGTGCCAGCAGTTTAGGGGAGCGTTACGAGCAGTACTTC.

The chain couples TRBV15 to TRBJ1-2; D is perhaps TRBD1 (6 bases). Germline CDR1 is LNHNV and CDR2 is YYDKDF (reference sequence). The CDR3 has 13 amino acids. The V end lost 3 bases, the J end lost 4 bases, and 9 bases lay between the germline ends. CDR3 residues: CATSSGTSYGYTF. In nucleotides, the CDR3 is TGTGCCACCAGCAGCGGGACAAGCTATGGCTACACCTTC.